Below, 17 T cell receptor beta chains from the same sample are listed, as sequenced in a study of T cells in Graves' hyperthyroidism and ophthalmopathy. RNA transcripts were the template for amplifying TCR beta CDR3 regions. The HTBI primer set served for first-round RT-PCR of the TCR CDR3. MiXCR was run by TCRdb on the multiplex PCR reads, yielding one entry per CDR3 protein. The sample lists 300,000 to 400,000 distinct CDR3 sequences, 13% seen once, with around a tenth in the top ten. The sample consisted of blood. The source is a woman aged 18-29 years with Graves' hyperthyroidism.

This clonotype turned up a few times. This sequence joins TRBV19 and TRBJ2-2, with TRBD1 as a possible D gene (9 bases). Trimming stripped 5 bases from V and 1 base from J, with 26 bases between. CDR3 length equals 20 residues. CDR1 LNHDA and CDR2 SQIVND come from the germline V gene (reference sequence). The CDR3 spells CASSLDRGFSGRLNTGELFF. CDR3 nucleotides: TGTGCCAGTAGTCTCGACAGGGGGTTCAGCGGGAGACTGAACACCGGGGAGCTGTTTTTT.

This clonotype was recorded at least ten times. The chain employs TRBV20-1 and TRBJ1-5; no clear D gene. Between the trimmed V and J ends, which lost 6 bases and 0 bases, there was a span of 9 bases. CDR3 length: 13 residues. Germline values: CDR1 DFQATT, CDR2 SNEGSKA (reference sequence). Here the CDR3 reads CSAQWDSNQPQHF. The CDR3 DNA reads as TGCAGTGCCCAGTGGGATAGCAATCAGCCCCAGCATTTT.

This chain joins TRBV12-3 or TRBV12-4 and TRBJ2-6; TRBD1 agrees at 7 bases. This CDR3 spans 21 amino acids. After removal of 4 bases from V and 1 base from J, the junction contained 19 bases not matched to a gene. CDR3 sequence reads: CASSSGQRVPKKISGANVLTF. Written as DNA, the CDR3 is TGTGCCAGCAGTTCGGGACAGAGGGTTCCCAAGAAAATATCTGGGGCCAACGTCCTGACTTTC.

Only a few counts were recorded for this clonotype. J is TRBJ1-1 and V is TRBV28; D unresolved. CDR1 is MDHEN and CDR2 is SYDVKM in the germline V gene. The CDR3 is 11 amino acids. V dropped 5 bases and J dropped 10 bases, with 11 bases sitting between them. The CDR3 DNA follows: TGTGCCAGCAGTACTTTTATGGGAGCTTTCTTT. Translated: CASSTFMGAFF.

The rearrangement links TRBV28 to TRBJ2-7; D perhaps matches TRBD2 (6 bases). CDR3 length: 16 residues. Germline V gene sequence: CDR1 MDHEN, CDR2 SYDVKM. V was cut by 5 bases and J by 1 base, with 18 bases left in between. CDR3 in DNA: TGTGCCAGCAGTCGATCCGGCGGGACGGCATCCTACGAGCAGTACTTC. Translation gives CASSRSGGTASYEQYF. Together with reference TRBV28 and TRBJ2-7, the CDR3 gives the full variable domain: DVKVTQSSRYLVKRTGEKVFLECVQDMDHENMFWYRQDPGLGLRLIYFSYDVKMKEKGDIPEGYSVSREKKERFSLILESASTNQTSMYLCASSRSGGTASYEQYFGPGTRLTVT.

J is TRBJ2-2 and V is TRBV6-2 or TRBV6-3; 8 nucleotides agree with TRBD1. The CDR3 has 16 residues. With 10 bases clipped from V and 0 bases from J, the junction kept 10 bases outside the gene matches. Per the germline V gene, CDR1 is MNHEY and CDR2 is SVGEGT. The CDR3 DNA follows: TGTGCCACCGGACAGGGTGGGTTTGCGAACACCGGGGAGCTGTTTTTT. Translating gives CATGQGGFANTGELFF.

Concerning this clonotype itself: The missing conserved phenylalanine or tryptophan at the end of this CDR3 makes a read error likely. This chain joins TRBV5-5 and TRBJ1-6; maybe TRBD1 (6 bases). From germline, CDR1 is SGHKS and CDR2 YYEKEE (reference sequence). The CDR3 length is 15 residues. Trimming cost V 4 bases and J 10 bases, with 18 bases left between them. The CDR3 protein is CASSRRRGGESPLHS. The DNA of the CDR3 is TGTGCCAGCAGCCGGAGGAGGGGGGGCGAGTCACCCCTCCACTCT.

This clonotype was found many times. The genes are TRBV27 and TRBJ2-3; D is possibly TRBD1 (5 bases). V dropped 10 bases and J dropped 2 bases, with 16 bases sitting between them. Germline CDR1 is MNHEY and CDR2 is SMNVEV (reference sequence). CDR3 length: 14 amino acids. This CDR3 is CATTRALDTDTQYF. CDR3 DNA: TGTGCCACAACCAGGGCCCTGGACACAGATACGCAGTATTTT.

There are many counts of this clonotype. The chain recombines TRBV12-3 or TRBV12-4 with TRBJ1-6; D perhaps matches TRBD1 (6 bases). The CDR3 extends over 15 amino acids. V shed 1 base and J shed 10 bases, with 14 bases lying between them. CDR3 nucleotides: TGTGCCAGCAGTTTAGGGGCCGGGGGGCCGTCACCCCTCCACTTT. Encoded protein: CASSLGAGGPSPLHF.

The gene calls are TRBV12-3 or TRBV12-4 and TRBJ2-1; D unclear. The V gene lost 6 bases and the J gene lost 11 bases, with 14 bases spanning the gap. The length of the CDR3 is 12 residues. The CDR3 DNA is TGTGCCAGCAGCTCATTTGGGTCTAAGCAGTTCTTC. This sequence encodes CASSSFGSKQFF.

This clonotype occurred many times. This chain joins TRBV20-1 and TRBJ2-3; TRBD2 is a possible D gene (7 bases). This CDR3 region has 15 residues. Germline CDR1 is DFQATT and CDR2 is SNEGSKA (reference sequence). Between the trimmed V and J ends, which lost 6 bases and 1 base, there was a span of 17 bases. The CDR3 bases are TGCAGTGCGACAAGAGGGGGGGGGGGCACAGATACGCAGTATTTT. It codes for CSATRGGGGTDTQYF.

This clonotype was recorded at least ten times. The chain is built from TRBV6-1 and TRBJ1-4; D is unresolved. The CDR3 covers 12 residues. Germline V gives CDR1 MNHNS, CDR2 SASEGT. Deletions cut 6 bases from V and 5 bases from J, with 7 bases between. This CDR3 is CASRGPNEKLFF. The CDR3 bases are TGTGCCAGCAGAGGACCGAATGAAAAACTGTTTTTT.

This clonotype has only a few counts. This CDR3 reads CASSTRTGTGELFF. The CDR3 region has the DNA TGTGCCAGCAGCACACGGACAGGGACCGGGGAGCTGTTTTTT. This chain connects TRBV9 to TRBJ2-2; 8 nucleotides align to TRBD1. The CDR3 spans 14 residues. Per germline, CDR1 SGDLS and CDR2 YYNGEE. V trimming: 4 bases; J trimming: 5 bases; junction bases outside the gene matches: 4.

Many counts were recorded for this clonotype. The V gene is TRBV7-9, the J gene TRBJ1-1, with D tentatively TRBD1 (5 bases). This CDR3 spans 14 amino acids. Per the germline V gene, CDR1 is SEHNR and CDR2 is FQNEAQ (reference sequence). The V gene lost 2 bases and the J gene lost 3 bases, with 10 bases spanning the gap. CDR3 loop: CASSLRGGDTEAFF. CDR3 DNA: TGTGCCAGCAGCTTACGCGGGGGGGACACTGAAGCTTTCTTT.

At least ten counts were recorded for this clonotype. The chain carries TRBV7-8 and TRBJ1-4; D gene uncertain. Germline V gives CDR1 SGHVS, CDR2 FQNEAQ. V was shortened by 7 bases and J by 4 bases, with 16 bases between the two germline ends. This CDR3 spans 15 amino acids. This CDR3 reads CASTYRGGINEKLFF. CDR3 DNA sequence: TGTGCCAGCACCTATCGGGGAGGGATTAATGAAAAACTGTTTTTT. Variable domain in full (rest from reference TRBV7-8 and TRBJ1-4): GAGVSQSPRYKVAKRGQDVALRCDPISGHVSLFWYQQALGQGPEFLTYFQNEAQLDKSGLPSDRFFAERPEGSVSTLKIQRTQQEDSAVYLCASTYRGGINEKLFFGSGTQLSVL.

The rearrangement links TRBV20-1 to TRBJ2-7, with D possibly called TRBD1 or TRBD2 (5 bases each). V was trimmed by 3 bases and J by 5 bases, leaving 20 bases between them. There are 15 residues in the CDR3. Per germline, CDR1 DFQATT and CDR2 SNEGSKA (reference sequence). In DNA, the CDR3 is TGCAGTGCTAGTCGAGCGGTCCTTTGGGGACACGAGCAGTACTTC. Its translation is CSASRAVLWGHEQYF.

As for this clonotype: A read error may be the cause here, since a much bigger clone is one base away. Since the CDR3 does not end with the conserved phenylalanine or tryptophan, this likely comes from a read error. The genes are TRBV7-2 and TRBJ2-3, with D tentatively TRBD1 (6 bases). This CDR3 contains 17 residues. Trimming removed 1 base at V and 2 bases at J, with 16 bases between. Per germline, CDR1 SGHTA and CDR2 FQGNSA. The CDR3 coding sequence is TGTGCCAGCAGCTTAGATATCAGGGGCTGGATCACAGATACGCAGTATTCT. Its translation: CASSLDIRGWITDTQYS.